This T cell receptor (beta chain) appears in the sequencing data of a study of post-analysis software for immune sequencing data. A word on this clonotype: The antigen remains undetermined.

The TCR beta cDNA libraries carried unique molecular identifiers. TCRdb re-analysed the PCR reads in MiXCR, keeping a single row per CDR3 protein. The data hold 350,000 to 450,000 distinct CDR3 sequences, with around 37% observed a single time. Study observations and caveats: There was significantly lower normalized Chao1 diversity in multiple sclerosis patients than in controls. By F measure, samples from a shared preparation batch strongly co-clustered.

The sequence was obtained from a girl aged 10 to 17 with multiple sclerosis. Sequenced: blood.

The CDR3 sequence: CAGGTSGTYEQYF. The CDR3 DNA follows: TGTGCCGGGGGGACATCGGGTACCTACGAGCAGTACTTC. The chain joins TRBV30 to TRBJ2-7, with D tentatively TRBD1 or TRBD2 (6 bases each). The CDR3 loop spans 13 amino acids. Germline V gene data show CDR1 as GTSNPN and CDR2 as SVGIG (reference sequence). The ends were cut back, 8 bases at V and 2 bases at J, with 16 bases in the middle.